The 23 T cell receptor beta chains in this list originate from one sample, sequenced in a study of PD-1 blockade in classical Hodgkin lymphoma. Here immunoSEQ multiplex PCR was the method, and the copy in TCRdb shows in-frame clones only, minus some. The sample includes 9,100 or so clones, approximately 90% of them seen just once. The time point denotes: cycle 4 day 1 (C4D1), after around six weeks of nivolumab. Brentuximab vedotin exposure varied among the patients, all of whom had relapsed after autologous stem cell transplantation. The sample consisted of peripheral blood mononuclear cells (PBMCs), taken before the fourth cycle of nivolumab. Every receptor here comes from a human donor with classical Hodgkin lymphoma.

The chain couples TRBV9 to TRBJ1-5; D is undetermined. V lost 4 bases and J 2 bases, leaving 10 bases between the germline ends. This CDR3 region has 14 residues. In germline, CDR1 is SGDLS, CDR2 YYNGEE. CDR3 sequence (DNA): TGTGCCAGCAGCCTCGGGGATGGCAATCAGCCCCAGCATTTT. It codes for CASSLGDGNQPQHF.

The chain carries TRBV27 and TRBJ2-1, with 9 bases lining up with TRBD2. The germline gives CDR1 MNHEY, CDR2 SMNVEV (reference sequence). With 2 bases clipped from V and 15 bases from J, the junction kept 11 bases outside the gene matches. The length of the CDR3 is 14 residues. The CDR3 is CASSLSEIAGVAFF. CDR3 in DNA: TGTGCCAGCAGTTTAAGCGAAATAGCGGGAGTGGCGTTCTTC.

V is TRBV27 and J is TRBJ1-2, with D unresolved. Trimming took 2 bases from V and 4 from J, leaving 8 bases between them. This CDR3 spans 13 amino acids. Germline CDR1 MNHEY, CDR2 SMNVEV (reference sequence). CDR3 nucleotide sequence: TGTGCCAGCAGTTTAGGGCCCCTCTATGGCTACACCTTC. Amino acid sequence: CASSLGPLYGYTF.

The chain is built from TRBV6-5 and TRBJ1-3; possible D gene TRBD1, 5 bases. V dropped 6 bases and J dropped 2 bases, with 11 bases sitting between them. CDR1 is MNHEY and CDR2 is SVGAGI in the germline V gene. The CDR3 totals 14 residues. The CDR3 spells CASRNGGTGNTIYF. CDR3 nucleotides: TGTGCCAGCAGAAACGGGGGGACTGGAAACACCATATATTTT.

V and J are TRBV6-5 and TRBJ2-7; 8 bases match TRBD1. The germline V gene has CDR1 MNHEY and CDR2 SVGAGI. This CDR3 spans 15 amino acids. The V and J ends lost 7 bases and 5 bases, in that order; junction bases with no gene match: 13. DNA for the CDR3: TGTGCCAGCAAAGTAGATTGGACAGGGTGGGACGAGCAGTACTTC. Its protein is CASKVDWTGWDEQYF.

The chain recombines TRBV6-1 with TRBJ2-3; no clear D gene. The V and J ends lost 8 bases and 5 bases respectively, with 11 bases between them. Germline CDR1 and CDR2: MNHNS and SASEGT. This CDR3 has 12 residues. The chain's CDR3 is CASSHPGDTQYF. CDR3 DNA sequence: TGTGCCAGCTCCCATCCTGGAGATACGCAGTATTTT.

This clone is labeled medium-sized. V usage is TRBV10-3 and J usage is TRBJ1-2; no firm D call. Germline V gene lookup returns CDR1 ENHRY and CDR2 SYGVKD. The ends were cut back, 0 bases at V and 2 bases at J, with 7 bases in the middle. The CDR3 contains 14 residues. The CDR3 DNA reads TGTGCCATCAGTGAGTCGACGCCCAACTATGGCTACACCTTC. Translating gives CAISESTPNYGYTF.

V and J are TRBV11-2 and TRBJ2-3, with TRBD2 matching over 9 bases. V dropped 3 bases and J dropped 5; count of bases not matched to a gene: 9. The CDR3 contains 16 residues. In germline, CDR1 is SGHAT, CDR2 FQNNGV. CDR3 DNA sequence: TGTGCCAGCAGCTTGTTGCTAGCGGGATCTATAGATACGCAGTATTTT. Translation gives CASSLLLAGSIDTQYF.

A few counts support this clone. The chain has TRBV7-9 and TRBJ1-4; 7 bases match TRBD1. The CDR3 contains 14 residues. Germline CDR1 and CDR2: SEHNR and FQNEAQ (reference sequence). V lost 2 bases to trimming and J lost 8 bases; unmatched junction nucleotides: 5. Written as DNA, the CDR3 is TGTGCCAGCAGCTTACAGGGGGAAGGAGAAAAACTGTTTTTT. It translates to CASSLQGEGEKLFF.

This chain connects TRBV29-1 to TRBJ2-5, with 13 bases fitting TRBD2. This CDR3 comprises 14 residues. J lost 3 bases, V lost 4 bases, and 2 bases had no gene match. Per germline, CDR1 SQVTM and CDR2 ANQGSEA. The CDR3 DNA reads TGCAGCGTTGCCGGGACTAGCGGGGAAGAGACCCAGTACTTC. This translates into CSVAGTSGEETQYF. Drawing the rest from reference TRBV29-1 and TRBJ2-5, the complete variable domain is SAVISQKPSRDICQRGTSLTIQCQVDSQVTMMFWYRQQPGQSLTLIATANQGSEATYESGFVIDKFPISRPNLTFSTLTVSNMSPEDSSIYLCSVAGTSGEETQYFGPGTRLLVL.

This clone has only a few counts. The chain recombines TRBV29-1 with TRBJ2-5; D is undetermined. The CDR3 runs to 12 residues. Deletions cut 4 bases from V and 5 bases from J, with 11 bases between. Germline loops: CDR1 SQVTM, CDR2 ANQGSEA. CDR3 in DNA: TGCAGCGTTGGCGTTTCTCCGGAGACCCAGTACTTC. Protein product: CSVGVSPETQYF.

J is TRBJ2-3 and V is TRBV19; 14 bases are shared with TRBD2. The CDR3 is made up of 14 amino acids. The trim removed 10 bases at V and 8 bases at J, leaving 8 bases unmatched. The germline V gene has CDR1 LNHDA and CDR2 SQIVND (reference sequence). This CDR3 reads CATGEGLAGVTQYF. In DNA form, the CDR3 reads TGTGCCACAGGAGAGGGACTAGCGGGAGTTACGCAGTATTTT.

This clone came up a few times. The chain combines TRBV12-5 with TRBJ2-2; tentatively, D is TRBD1 or TRBD2 (6 bases each). Trimming pared 7 bases from V and 4 bases from J, leaving 19 bases between. Germline V gene data show CDR1 as LGHNT and CDR2 as FRNRAP. The CDR3 spans 16 residues. CDR3 sequence (DNA): TGTGCTAGTGCCCTTCGCCCGGGGGCGATCACCGGGGAGCTGTTTTTT. It translates to CASALRPGAITGELFF.

CDR3 DNA sequence: TGTGCCAGCAGCAGGGGTCTGGAACCCTACGAGCAGTACTTC. Translating it yields CASSRGLEPYEQYF. The V and J genes are TRBV6-1 and TRBJ2-7; the D gene is possibly TRBD1 (6 bases). CDR3 length equals 14 residues. The V end was cut by 6 bases, the J end by 2 bases, with 14 bases between. Germline values: CDR1 MNHNS, CDR2 SASEGT.

This sequence joins TRBV20-1 and TRBJ2-1; perhaps TRBD2 as D (5 bases). The CDR3 totals 11 residues. The germline V gene encodes CDR1 DFQATT and CDR2 SNEGSKA (reference sequence). Trimming took 3 bases from V and 9 from J, leaving 9 bases between them. CDR3 protein: CSARIGVEQFF. The CDR3, as DNA: TGCAGTGCTAGGATCGGGGTTGAGCAGTTCTTC.

The chain recombines TRBV9 with TRBJ2-3; 13 bases fit TRBD2. The CDR3 has 18 amino acids. The germline CDR1 and CDR2 sequences are SGDLS and YYNGEE. The trim removed 7 bases at V and 4 bases at J, leaving 15 bases unmatched. The CDR3 sequence: CASPPPRTSGRIPDTQYF. CDR3 nucleotides: TGTGCCAGCCCTCCGCCCCGGACTAGCGGGAGAATCCCAGATACGCAGTATTTT.

This chain links TRBV7-3 with TRBJ2-2, with TRBD1 matching 7 bases. Germline CDR1 and CDR2: SGHTA and FQGTGA. The CDR3 has 17 amino acids. The ends lost 3 bases at V and 0 bases at J; junction bases unmatched: 7. The CDR3, as DNA: TGTGCCAGCAGCTTTGGGCGGACAGGATCGAACACCGGGGAGCTGTTTTTT. Amino acids: CASSFGRTGSNTGELFF.

The chain joins TRBV7-3 to TRBJ2-5; TRBD2 agrees at 13 bases. Germline V CDR1 and CDR2: SGHTA, FQGTGA. This CDR3 is 16 amino acids long. V lost 3 bases, J lost 2 bases, and 3 bases stayed unmatched. CDR3 sequence: CASSLGLAGTQETQYF. The CDR3 region has the DNA TGTGCCAGCAGCTTGGGACTAGCGGGAACACAAGAGACCCAGTACTTC. The variable domain in full, with the rest retrieved from reference TRBV7-3 and TRBJ2-5, is GAGVSQTPSNKVTEKGKYVELRCDPISGHTALYWYRQSLGQGPEFLIYFQGTGAADDSGLPNDRFFAVRPEGSVSTLKIQRTERGDSAVYLCASSLGLAGTQETQYFGPGTRLLVL.

The genes are TRBV7-9 and TRBJ2-7; 7 bases fit TRBD1. This CDR3 is built from 14 residues. V lost 5 bases and J lost 2; bases outside the gene matches: 6. Germline values: CDR1 SEHNR, CDR2 FQNEAQ (reference sequence). CDR3: CASSGATGTYEQYF. In DNA, the CDR3 is TGTGCCAGCAGCGGGGCGACAGGGACCTACGAGCAGTACTTC.

This chain connects TRBV19 to TRBJ1-3; D is unresolved. Trimming left V 7 bases short and J 0 bases short, with 10 bases between. The germline CDR1 and CDR2 sequences are LNHDA and SQIVND (reference sequence). CDR3 length equals 14 residues. Written as DNA, the CDR3 is TGTGCCAGTACAGTCGGCAACTCTGGAAACACCATATATTTT. Translation gives CASTVGNSGNTIYF.

The rearrangement joins TRBV9 to TRBJ2-1, with TRBD1 matching 8 bases. The CDR3 runs 14 residues. CDR1 is SGDLS and CDR2 is YYNGEE in the germline V gene. J gave up 6 bases and V 4 bases, and 6 bases lay outside the gene matches. The CDR3 DNA reads TGTGCCAGCAGCCACGGACAGGGAGGCAATGAGCAGTTCTTC. It encodes CASSHGQGGNEQFF.

This chain connects TRBV5-6 to TRBJ1-3, with D hard to call. Trimming took 7 bases from V and 4 from J, leaving 15 bases between them. Germline assignment: CDR1 SGHDT and CDR2 YYEEEE. The CDR3 runs to 14 residues. The CDR3 DNA sequence: TGTGCCAGCGAAGCGGCGTCGGCCGGAAACACCATATATTTT. Translated, it gives CASEAASAGNTIYF.

This clone has a handful of counts. The rearrangement links TRBV4-3 to TRBJ2-3; 9 nucleotides line up with TRBD2. From germline, CDR1 is LGHNA and CDR2 YSLEER. This CDR3 is built from 17 residues. J was trimmed by 5 bases and V by 0 bases; bases with no gene match: 9. CDR3 sequence: CASSQDYNSGRKDTQYF. CDR3 DNA: TGCGCCAGCAGCCAAGACTATAATAGCGGGAGAAAAGATACGCAGTATTTT.